Below, 19 T cell receptor beta chains from the same sample are listed, as sequenced in a study of patients and donors after allogeneic stem cell transplantation. A single record per CDR3 protein comes from TCRdb applying MiXCR to the RT-PCR reads. The sample records hundreds of thousands of distinct CDR3 sequences, around 16% being singletons. Sequencing was performed on blood, either unsorted or a sorted T cell fraction (not recorded which). These receptors were collected from a human donor who was either an allogeneic HSCT recipient or a stem cell or donor lymphocyte infusion donor (not recorded which). It is not recorded whose cells these are; they may come from a transplant donor.

This clonotype appeared many times. This sequence joins TRBV20-1 and TRBJ2-1; D unclear. The germline V gene encodes CDR1 DFQATT and CDR2 SNEGSKA (reference sequence). The CDR3 sequence is 14 residues long. The germline V and J ends were trimmed by 1 base and 0 bases, with 7 bases remaining between them. CDR3 DNA sequence: TGCAGTGCTAGAGGAGCGAGCTCCTACAATGAGCAGTTCTTC. Amino acids: CSARGASSYNEQFF.

This chain links TRBV12-3 or TRBV12-4 with TRBJ2-5; weak D call: TRBD2 (5 bases). CDR3 size: 15 residues. The ends were cut back, 7 bases at V and 5 bases at J, with 20 bases in the middle. The CDR3 here is CASTPLSIPGETQYF. The CDR3 DNA reads as TGTGCCAGCACCCCCCTTTCGATTCCGGGGGAGACCCAGTACTTC.

This clonotype was seen a few times. The J gene is TRBJ2-5, the V gene TRBV5-6; weak D call: TRBD2 (5 bases). V gave up 1 base and J gave up 4 bases, with 17 bases separating them. CDR3 size: 16 residues. Germline V CDR1 and CDR2: SGHDT, YYEEEE. This CDR3 reads CASSLFGLIDPETQYF. The CDR3 region has the DNA TGTGCCAGCAGCTTGTTTGGACTCATCGACCCAGAGACCCAGTACTTC.

As concerns this clonotype: Germline is not matched at one junction end, which may reflect a read error. The chain carries TRBV2 and TRBJ2-5; 7 nucleotides align to TRBD1. The germline CDR1 and CDR2 sequences are SNHLY and FYNNEI. This CDR3 spans 16 amino acids. The CDR3 region has the DNA TGTGCCAGCAGGGAAGCCCAGGGACAGCTACAAGAGACCCAGTACTTC. As protein: CASREAQGQLQETQYF.

V usage is TRBV28 and J usage is TRBJ2-3, with a weak D call TRBD1 (6 bases). The CDR3 consists of 15 residues. The V gene lost 4 bases and the J gene lost 4 bases, with 15 bases spanning the gap. Germline V gene lookup returns CDR1 MDHEN and CDR2 SYDVKM. CDR3 residues: CASSSTGSVADTQYF. In DNA form, the CDR3 reads TGTGCCAGCAGTTCTACAGGGTCGGTCGCAGATACGCAGTATTTT.

The CDR3 region has the DNA TGTGCCAGCAGCTTATCGAGGGCCAGCACTGAAGCTTTCTTT. Translating gives CASSLSRASTEAFF. The J gene is TRBJ1-1, the V gene TRBV7-3; D uncertain. CDR1 is SGHTA and CDR2 is FQGTGA in the germline V gene. This CDR3 spans 14 amino acids. The germline V and J ends were trimmed by 2 bases and 4 bases, with 11 bases remaining between them. Full variable domain (outside the CDR3, taken from reference TRBV7-3 and TRBJ1-1): GAGVSQTPSNKVTEKGKYVELRCDPISGHTALYWYRQSLGQGPEFLIYFQGTGAADDSGLPNDRFFAVRPEGSVSTLKIQRTERGDSAVYLCASSLSRASTEAFFGQGTRLTVV.

This clonotype was observed at least ten times. The chain recombines TRBV15 with TRBJ2-1; D is unclear. With 0 bases removed from V and 10 bases from J, the gap between germline ends came to 13 bases. CDR1 and CDR2 from the germline V gene are LNHNV and YYDKDF (reference sequence). There are 14 residues in the CDR3. The CDR3 region is CATSRDHLGLEQFF. CDR3 sequence (DNA): TGTGCCACCAGCAGAGATCATTTGGGTTTGGAGCAGTTCTTC.

This rearrangement joins TRBV30 to TRBJ2-7; D not resolved. The V and J ends lost 3 bases and 5 bases respectively, with 14 bases between them. The V gene's germline CDR1 is GTSNPN and CDR2 SVGIG (reference sequence). The CDR3 is 13 residues long. The CDR3, as DNA: TGTGCCTGGAGGGAAGCTAATCCCCACGAGCAGTACTTC. Its protein is CAWREANPHEQYF.

CDR3 amino acids: CATQSGDTDTQYF. The CDR3 DNA sequence: TGTGCTACCCAATCGGGGGACACAGATACGCAGTATTTT. The chain is built from TRBV6-2 or TRBV6-3 and TRBJ2-3; tentative D call: TRBD2 (6 bases). The CDR3 runs 13 residues. In germline, CDR1 is MNHEY, CDR2 SVGEGT.

This rearrangement joins TRBV4-2 to TRBJ2-6; D tentatively fits TRBD1 or TRBD2 (5 bases each). The ends were cut back, 0 bases at V and 2 bases at J, with 8 bases in the middle. Germline lookup yields CDR1 LGHNA and CDR2 YNFKEQ. This CDR3 contains 16 residues. As DNA, the CDR3 is TGTGCCAGCAGCCAAGATTTGGGGGCTGGGGCCAACGTCCTGACTTTC. Translated: CASSQDLGAGANVLTF.

The chain has TRBV12-3 or TRBV12-4 and TRBJ1-5, with 8 positions matching TRBD1. With V trimmed by 1 base and J by 6 bases, 5 bases remained unmatched. The CDR3 covers 15 residues. CDR3 nucleotides: TGTGCCAGCAGTTTAGGGACAGGGTGGTTTCAGCCCCAGCATTTT. It translates to CASSLGTGWFQPQHF.

This chain uses TRBV20-1 with TRBJ1-5, with a tentative D call TRBD1 (6 bases). CDR3 length: 15 amino acids. Germline CDR1 is DFQATT and CDR2 is SNEGSKA (reference sequence). V lost 3 bases to trimming and J lost 6 bases, with 18 bases between them. Here the CDR3 reads CSASGATGQGQPQHF. As DNA, the CDR3 is TGCAGTGCTAGTGGGGCTACAGGGCAGGGTCAGCCCCAGCATTTT.

The rearrangement links TRBV24-1 to TRBJ1-1, with 7 bases aligning to TRBD1. Germline CDR1 is KGHDR and CDR2 is SFDVKD. CDR3 size: 14 residues. V was pared by 4 bases and J by 4 bases, with 5 bases of the junction left unmatched. CDR3 region: CATSERGQGTEAFF. The CDR3 DNA reads as TGTGCCACCAGTGAGAGGGGGCAAGGCACTGAAGCTTTCTTT.

Comment on this clonotype: The DNA is omitted, as the CDR3 cannot be located on it reliably, and the CDR3 follows TCRdb's listing. The genes are TRBV11-2 and TRBJ1-4. The germline CDR1 and CDR2 sequences are SGHAT and FQNNGV. The CDR3 spans 14 amino acids, including both terminal residues. CDR3 sequence reads: CASSSSPGGENCFF.

The gene calls are TRBV4-2 and TRBJ1-6, with 7 bases fitting TRBD1. With V trimmed by 0 bases and J by 7 bases, 3 bases remained unmatched. Per germline, CDR1 LGHNA and CDR2 YNFKEQ. This CDR3 comprises 15 residues. The CDR3 reads CASSQEGQFNSPLHF. As DNA, the CDR3 is TGTGCCAGCAGCCAAGAGGGACAGTTCAATTCACCCCTCCACTTT.

Only a few counts were recorded for this clonotype. The chain is built from TRBV7-2 and TRBJ1-4; possibly TRBD1 for D (5 bases). CDR1 SGHTA and CDR2 FQGNSA come from the germline V gene. The CDR3 totals 15 residues. Trimming removed 2 bases from V and 6 bases from J, with 13 bases in between. The CDR3 DNA reads TGTGCCAGCAGCTTAAGGGGTGGTGGTTATGAAAAACTGTTTTTT. It specifies CASSLRGGGYEKLFF.

The chain joins TRBV24-1 to TRBJ2-1; no firm D call. The germline gives CDR1 KGHDR, CDR2 SFDVKD. CDR3 length equals 14 residues. V dropped 4 bases and J dropped 6 bases, with 12 bases sitting between them. CDR3 amino acids: CATSEAFPANEQFF. CDR3 DNA sequence: TGTGCCACCAGTGAGGCCTTCCCGGCCAATGAGCAGTTCTTC.

This clonotype was seen repeatedly, ten times or more. V is TRBV7-9 and J is TRBJ1-3; D is possibly TRBD1 (5 bases). Trimming left V 0 bases short and J 0 bases short, with 6 bases between. Germline CDR1 is SEHNR and CDR2 is FQNEAQ (reference sequence). CDR3 size: 15 residues. In nucleotides, the CDR3 is TGTGCCAGCAGCTTAGCAACAGGCTCTGGAAACACCATATATTTT. Protein: CASSLATGSGNTIYF.

This chain connects TRBV18 to TRBJ1-5, with D possibly TRBD1 on 6 matching bases. Between the trimmed V and J ends, which lost 3 bases and 4 bases, there was a span of 10 bases. CDR1 and CDR2 from the germline V gene are KGHSH and LQKENI. This CDR3 contains 14 residues. CDR3 coding DNA: TGTGCCAGCTCACCGGACAGAAGAAATCAGCCCCAGCATTTT. Protein: CASSPDRRNQPQHF.